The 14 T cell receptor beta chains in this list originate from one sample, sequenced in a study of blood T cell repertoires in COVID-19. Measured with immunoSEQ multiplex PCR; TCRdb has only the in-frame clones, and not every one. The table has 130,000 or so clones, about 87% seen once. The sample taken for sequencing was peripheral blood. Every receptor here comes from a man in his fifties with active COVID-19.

Written as DNA, the CDR3 is TGCGCCAGCAGCGTAGCGGGACATCTCCGAAGGTACACTGAAGCTTTCTTT. This sequence encodes CASSVAGHLRRYTEAFF. This chain joins TRBV5-1 and TRBJ1-1; D might be TRBD1 (6 bases). V lost 4 bases and J 3 bases, leaving 22 bases between the germline ends. CDR3 length equals 17 residues. The germline V gene encodes CDR1 SGHRS and CDR2 YFSETQ. The full variable domain, with the rest looked up from reference TRBV5-1 and TRBJ1-1, is KAGVTQTPRYLIKTRGQQVTLSCSPISGHRSVSWYQQTPGQGLQFLFEYFSETQRNKGNFPGRFSGRQFSNSRSEMNVSTLELGDSALYLCASSVAGHLRRYTEAFFGQGTRLTVV.

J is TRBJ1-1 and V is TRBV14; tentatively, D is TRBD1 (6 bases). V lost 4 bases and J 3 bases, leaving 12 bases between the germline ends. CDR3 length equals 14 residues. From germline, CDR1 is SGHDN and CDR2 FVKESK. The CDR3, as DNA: TGTGCCAGCAGCCTCTGGACAGCGTACACTGAAGCTTTCTTT. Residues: CASSLWTAYTEAFF.

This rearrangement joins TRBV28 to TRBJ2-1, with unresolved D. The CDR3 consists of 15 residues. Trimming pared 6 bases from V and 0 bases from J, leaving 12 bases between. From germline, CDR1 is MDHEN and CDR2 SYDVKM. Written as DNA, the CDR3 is TGTGCCAGCAGCGCTGACTTCTACTCCTACAATGAGCAGTTCTTC. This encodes CASSADFYSYNEQFF.

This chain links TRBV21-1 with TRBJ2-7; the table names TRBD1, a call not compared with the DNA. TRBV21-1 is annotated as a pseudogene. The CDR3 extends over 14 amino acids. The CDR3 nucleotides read TGTGCCAGCAGCAAAAGGTCTTTTTTTAGGGGGCAGTACTTC. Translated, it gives CASSKRSFFRGQYF.

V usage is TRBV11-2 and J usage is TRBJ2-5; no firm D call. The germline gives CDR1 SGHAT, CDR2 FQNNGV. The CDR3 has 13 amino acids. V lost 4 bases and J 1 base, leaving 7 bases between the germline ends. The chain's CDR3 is CASSSGFQETQYF. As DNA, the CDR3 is TGTGCCAGCAGCTCAGGTTTCCAAGAGACCCAGTACTTC.

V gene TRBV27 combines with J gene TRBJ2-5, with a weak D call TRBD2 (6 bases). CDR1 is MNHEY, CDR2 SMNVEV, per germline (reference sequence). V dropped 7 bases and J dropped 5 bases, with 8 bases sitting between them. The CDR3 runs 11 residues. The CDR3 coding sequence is TGTGCCAGCATCCGGGGGGAGACCCAGTACTTC. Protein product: CASIRGETQYF.

For the CDR3, the DNA is TGTGCCAGCAGCGCCTCGGGTTCTCCTAACGAGCAGTACTTC. Translation gives CASSASGSPNEQYF. The chain couples TRBV9 to TRBJ2-7, with unresolved D. The length of the CDR3 is 14 residues. Trimming took off 3 bases at V and 5 bases at J, with 15 bases between the two ends. Germline CDR1 and CDR2: SGDLS and YYNGEE.

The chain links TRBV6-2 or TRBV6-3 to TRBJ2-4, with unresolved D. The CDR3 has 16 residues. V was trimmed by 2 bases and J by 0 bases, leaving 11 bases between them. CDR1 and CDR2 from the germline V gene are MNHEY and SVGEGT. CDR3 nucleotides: TGTGCCAGCAGTTACCCAGGCCTGGAAGCCAAAAACATTCAGTACTTC. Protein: CASSYPGLEAKNIQYF.

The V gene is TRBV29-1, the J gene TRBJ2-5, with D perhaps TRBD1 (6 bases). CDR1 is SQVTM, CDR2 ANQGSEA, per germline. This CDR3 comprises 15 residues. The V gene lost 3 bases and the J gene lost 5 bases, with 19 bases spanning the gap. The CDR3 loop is CSVEGTPENGETQYF. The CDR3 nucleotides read TGCAGCGTTGAGGGGACACCTGAAAACGGGGAGACCCAGTACTTC.

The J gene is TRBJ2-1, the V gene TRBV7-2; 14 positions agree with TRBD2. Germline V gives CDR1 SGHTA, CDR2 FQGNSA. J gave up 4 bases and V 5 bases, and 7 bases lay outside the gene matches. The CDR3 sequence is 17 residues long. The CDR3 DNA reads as TGTGCCAGCAGCCCCCGACTAGCGGGGGGGAGATACAATGAGCAGTTCTTC. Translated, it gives CASSPRLAGGRYNEQFF.

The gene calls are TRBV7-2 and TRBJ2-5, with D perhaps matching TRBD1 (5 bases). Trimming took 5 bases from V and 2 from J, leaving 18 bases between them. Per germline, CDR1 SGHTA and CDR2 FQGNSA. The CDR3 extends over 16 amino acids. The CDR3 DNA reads TGTGCCAGCAGCCAACCCCCAGACAGATTTCAAGAGACCCAGTACTTC. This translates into CASSQPPDRFQETQYF.

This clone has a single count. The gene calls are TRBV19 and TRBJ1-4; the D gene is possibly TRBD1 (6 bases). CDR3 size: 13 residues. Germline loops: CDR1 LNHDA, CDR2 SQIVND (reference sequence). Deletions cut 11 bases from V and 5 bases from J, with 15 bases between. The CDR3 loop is CAVSGVKNEKLFF. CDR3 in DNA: TGTGCCGTTTCAGGGGTGAAAAATGAAAAACTGTTTTTT.

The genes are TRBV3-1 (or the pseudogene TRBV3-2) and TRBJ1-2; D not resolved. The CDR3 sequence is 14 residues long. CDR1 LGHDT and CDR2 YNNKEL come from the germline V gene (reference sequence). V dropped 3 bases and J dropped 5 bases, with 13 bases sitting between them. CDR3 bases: TGTGCCAGCAGCCATGCGGATCGCGGGTATGGCTACACCTTC. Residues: CASSHADRGYGYTF.

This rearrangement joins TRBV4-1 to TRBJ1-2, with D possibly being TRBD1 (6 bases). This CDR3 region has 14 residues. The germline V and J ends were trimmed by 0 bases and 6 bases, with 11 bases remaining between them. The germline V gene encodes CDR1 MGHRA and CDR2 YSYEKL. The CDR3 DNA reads TGCGCCAGCAGCCAAGACCGACAGGTTAATGGCTACACCTTC. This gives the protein CASSQDRQVNGYTF.